This T cell receptor (beta chain) was documented in a study of blood T cell repertoires in COVID-19. After removal of 4 bases from V and 2 bases from J, the junction contained 3 bases not matched to a gene. The length of the CDR3 is 15 residues. Germline assignment: CDR1 MDHEN and CDR2 SYDVKM. Assay: immunoSEQ multiplex PCR; the TCRdb copy retains only in-frame clones and omits some. The data hold around 130,000 clones, with about 82% observed a single time. The V and J genes are TRBV28 and TRBJ1-4; 8 positions agree with TRBD1. The clonotype originates from a man aged 50 to 60 with acute or convalescent COVID-19. Sequencing was performed on peripheral blood. CDR3: CASSSTGGTNEKLFF. In DNA, the CDR3 is TGTGCCAGCAGTTCTACAGGGGGGACTAATGAAAAACTGTTTTTT.